Listed below are T cell receptor beta chains from one sample, sequenced in a study of blood T cell repertoires in COVID-19. Only in-frame clones appear in the TCRdb table, and some are missing; sequencing was by immunoSEQ multiplex PCR. Among roughly 190,000 clones, approximately 80% were seen once, and the ten largest hold approximately 11%. Sequences were obtained from peripheral blood. Every receptor here comes from a woman between 35 and 50 years old with COVID-19, enrolled during active disease. Each CDR3 is given with its conserved first and last residue. Fields, in order: V gene, J gene, clone size, D gene, CDR3 protein, CDR3 DNA. The D gene is left open where the match is weak. Size is omitted from some rows. Given values are once, few, many or a class for expanded clones.

V gene: TRBV20-1; J gene: TRBJ2-1; clone size: few; D gene: TRBD2; CDR3 protein: CSASLSSGRIGEQFF; CDR3 DNA: TGCAGTGCTAGTTTGTCTAGCGGGAGGATCGGTGAGCAGTTCTTC
V gene: TRBV5-4; J gene: TRBJ2-7; clone size: NA; D gene: TRBD1; CDR3 protein: CASSSGQVQEQYF; CDR3 DNA: TGTGCCAGCAGCTCGGGACAGGTGCAGGAGCAGTACTTC
V gene: TRBV9; J gene: TRBJ2-7; clone size: NA; D gene: TRBD1; CDR3 protein: CASSPTGGVSYEQYF; CDR3 DNA: TGTGCCAGCAGCCCGACAGGGGGAGTCTCCTACGAGCAGTACTTC
V gene: TRBV19; J gene: TRBJ2-1; clone size: NA; D gene: TRBD2; CDR3 protein: CASSLRGLGSNEQFF; CDR3 DNA: TGTGCCAGTAGTCTCCGGGGACTAGGGTCCAATGAGCAGTTCTTC
V gene: TRBV20-1; J gene: TRBJ1-1; clone size: NA; D gene: NA; CDR3 protein: CSASLSGVNTEAFF; CDR3 DNA: TGCAGTGCTAGTCTCTCGGGGGTGAACACTGAAGCTTTCTTT
V gene: TRBV28; J gene: TRBJ1-4; clone size: NA; D gene: NA; CDR3 protein: CASSLTNEKLFF; CDR3 DNA: TGTGCCAGCAGTCTAACTAATGAAAAACTGTTTTTT
V gene: TRBV3-1/TRBV3-2; J gene: TRBJ1-1; clone size: NA; D gene: NA; CDR3 protein: CASSQGWSQRNTEAFF; CDR3 DNA: TGTGCCAGCAGCCAAGGTTGGTCACAGAGGAACACTGAAGCTTTCTTT
V gene: TRBV4-2; J gene: TRBJ1-1; clone size: NA; D gene: TRBD1; CDR3 protein: CATRGQVNTEAFF; CDR3 DNA: TGTGCCACCCGTGGACAGGTAAACACTGAAGCTTTCTTT
V gene: TRBV5-5; J gene: TRBJ1-2; clone size: NA; D gene: TRBD1; CDR3 protein: CASSFHSADRWDTGGF; CDR3 DNA: TGTGCCAGCAGCTTCCATTCGGCCGACCGTTGGGACACAGGGGGCTTC
V gene: TRBV29-1; J gene: TRBJ2-5; clone size: NA; D gene: TRBD1; CDR3 protein: CSVPTGDQETQYF; CDR3 DNA: TGCAGCGTGCCTACAGGGGACCAAGAGACCCAGTACTTC
V gene: TRBV5-8; J gene: TRBJ1-6; clone size: NA; D gene: TRBD1; CDR3 protein: CASSAGQGGFVLHF; CDR3 DNA: TGTGCCAGCAGCGCCGGACAGGGGGGTTTTGTCCTCCACTTT
V gene: TRBV25-1; J gene: TRBJ2-1; clone size: once; D gene: TRBD2; CDR3 protein: CASSGLAGGRNEQFF; CDR3 DNA: TGTGCCAGCAGTGGGCTAGCGGGGGGGCGAAATGAGCAGTTCTTC
V gene: TRBV12-5; J gene: TRBJ2-5; clone size: few; D gene: NA; CDR3 protein: CASGFGAAPLAETQYF; CDR3 DNA: TGTGCTAGTGGTTTTGGCGCGGCCCCTCTGGCGGAGACCCAGTACTTC
V gene: TRBV12-2; J gene: TRBJ1-3; clone size: NA; D gene: NA; CDR3 protein: CASRLQLTSRDRGAGNTIYF; CDR3 DNA: TGTGCAAGTCGCTTACAACTAACCTCCCGGGACAGGGGAGCTGGAAACACCATATATTTT
V gene: TRBV19; J gene: TRBJ2-3; clone size: NA; D gene: TRBD2; CDR3 protein: CASSRASGATDTQYF; CDR3 DNA: TGTGCCAGTAGCCGGGCTAGCGGGGCAACAGATACGCAGTATTTT
V gene: TRBV2; J gene: TRBJ1-1; clone size: NA; D gene: NA; CDR3 protein: CASRRGTEAFF; CDR3 DNA: TGTGCCAGCAGGAGAGGCACTGAAGCTTTCTTT
V gene: TRBV2; J gene: TRBJ1-6; clone size: NA; D gene: NA; CDR3 protein: CASSATGLGSPLHF; CDR3 DNA: TGTGCCAGCAGTGCGACAGGACTGGGTTCACCCCTCCACTTT